Detailed here is one T cell receptor (beta chain). Its target is not known. This sample is part of a study of cytomegalovirus exposure and HLA in healthy donors. Study as a whole: Earlier, some 180 million T cells were analyzed, and 90 million to 120 million unique TCR beta sequences were found among them.

Trimming pared 0 bases from V and 8 bases from J, leaving 13 bases between. Germline CDR1 reads LGHNA; CDR2 reads YSLEER. The length of the CDR3 is 15 residues. 60 Vbeta and 13 Jbeta primers were used in PCR. In the study's own analysis: Unique TCR beta chains numbered 60 million to 100 million in a later analysis, with roughly 10 million shared. The method was immunoSEQ multiplex PCR; TCRdb's version includes in-frame clones alone and lacks a portion of them. The V and J calls and clone size come from that table; D and trimming were worked out from the DNA. The sample has about 130,000 clones, about 81% seen once; the top ten hold about 1.1%. Study-level points and caveats: A highly shared variant cluster was judged a likely technical artifact. In terms of immune exposure information, only CMV serostatus was available.

The sample was PBMCs. This receptor was identified in a woman younger than 45 in good health and CMV-seronegative. This chain links TRBV4-3 with TRBJ2-2; D is possibly TRBD2 (6 bases). DNA of the CDR3: TGCGCCAGCAGCCAAGATCCCCCGGGAGCGGGGGAGCTGTTTTTT. Its translation is CASSQDPPGAGELFF.